This entry is about one T cell receptor (beta chain). The data derive from a study of OX40 agonist ivuxolimab in advanced cancers. Overall study context: The dose-escalation group included hepatocellular carcinoma, melanoma, renal cell carcinoma and head and neck cancer.

The CDR3 consists of 18 residues. Germline V CDR1 and CDR2: SGDLS, YYNGEE. V was pared by 3 bases and J by 10 bases, with 18 bases of the junction left unmatched. Clones were sequenced by immunoSEQ multiplex PCR, and TCRdb holds only the in-frame ones, with some missing. The sample contains about 44,000 clones, 80% to 90% of which appear only once. The V gene is TRBV9, the J gene TRBJ1-4, with TRBD1 identical over 10 bases. Sequences were derived from CD4+ or CD8+ T cells sorted from blood, sampled in a trial of the OX40 agonist ivuxolimab. The receptor's source is an adult with an advanced solid tumor such as melanoma, head and neck, liver or kidney cancer. The CDR3 reads CASSALDGQGVNFGKLFF. CDR3 bases: TGTGCCAGCAGCGCACTCGATGGACAGGGGGTAAATTTTGGAAAACTGTTTTTT.